Included here is one T cell receptor beta chain sequence, with context. Its specificity is unknown. The data are from a study of graft-versus-host responses after intestinal transplantation. Study overall: In this cohort, recipients had multivisceral, liver-intestinal, or isolated intestinal transplants.

The CDR3 runs 16 residues. Germline V gives CDR1 MGHRA, CDR2 YSYEKL. Trimming removed 1 base from V and 2 bases from J; junction bases left unmatched: 6. Notes on the study in general: GvH clones surfaced in recipient marrow, some emerging earlier in ileum or blood.

Some clones are missing from TCRdb's copy, which holds only in-frame ones; the method was immunoSEQ multiplex PCR. Among 85,000 to 110,000 clones listed, over 85% were seen once. The V gene is TRBV4-1, the J gene TRBJ2-7; 9 nucleotides line up with TRBD1. The material was unstimulated CD8+ T cells sorted from spleen or lymph node cells, obtained before intestinal transplant. The receptor comes from a human donor who received an intestinal transplant. The DNA of the CDR3 is TGCGCCAGCAGCCAAGCGGGGACAGGGCTTCCCTACGAGCAGTACTTC. This translates into CASSQAGTGLPYEQYF.